This TCR beta chain was found in a study of blood T cell repertoires in COVID-19. With 0 bases clipped from V and 5 bases from J, the junction kept 6 bases outside the gene matches. The CDR3 loop spans 15 amino acids. Germline V gene data show CDR1 as MGHRA and CDR2 as YSYEKL. Profiling relied on immunoSEQ multiplex PCR, and the TCRdb table lists in-frame clones only, not all of them. The data contain around 140,000 clones, around 89% of them singletons. This TCR was recovered from a man aged 45 to 65 with active or convalescent COVID-19. The gene calls are TRBV4-1 and TRBJ2-5; TRBD2 aligns across 7 bases. Input material: peripheral blood. CDR3 residues: CASSQDAGAWETQYF. CDR3 bases: TGCGCCAGCAGCCAAGACGCGGGAGCTTGGGAGACCCAGTACTTC.